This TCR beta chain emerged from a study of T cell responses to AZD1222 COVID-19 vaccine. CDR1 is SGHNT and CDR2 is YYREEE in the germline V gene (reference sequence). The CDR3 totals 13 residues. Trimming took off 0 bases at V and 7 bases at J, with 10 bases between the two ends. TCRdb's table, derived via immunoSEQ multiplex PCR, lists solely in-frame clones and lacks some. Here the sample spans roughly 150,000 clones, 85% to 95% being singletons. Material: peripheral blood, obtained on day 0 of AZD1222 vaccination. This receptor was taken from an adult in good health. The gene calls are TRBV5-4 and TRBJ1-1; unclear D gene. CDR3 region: CASSLEVKGEAFF. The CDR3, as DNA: TGTGCCAGCAGCTTGGAGGTAAAGGGTGAAGCTTTCTTT.